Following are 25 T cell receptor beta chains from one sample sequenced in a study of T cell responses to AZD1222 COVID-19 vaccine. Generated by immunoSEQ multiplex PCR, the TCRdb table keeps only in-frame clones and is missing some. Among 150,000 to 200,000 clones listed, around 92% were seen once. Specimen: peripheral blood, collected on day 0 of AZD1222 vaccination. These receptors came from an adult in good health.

The CDR3 sequence: CASRVLLGNTIYF. The CDR3 DNA reads as TGTGCCAGCAGAGTTCTCCTAGGAAACACCATATATTTT. The chain employs TRBV2 and TRBJ1-3; D not resolved. Deletions cut 6 bases from V and 4 bases from J, with 10 bases between. The CDR3 loop spans 13 amino acids. The germline gives CDR1 SNHLY, CDR2 FYNNEI.

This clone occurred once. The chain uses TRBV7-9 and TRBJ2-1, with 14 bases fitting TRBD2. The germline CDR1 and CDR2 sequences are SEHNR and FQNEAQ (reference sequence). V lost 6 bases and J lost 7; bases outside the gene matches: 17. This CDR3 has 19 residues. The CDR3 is CASRRPIGAGLAGVNEQFF. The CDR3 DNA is TGTGCCAGCAGACGACCAATTGGGGCGGGACTAGCGGGAGTAAATGAGCAGTTCTTC.

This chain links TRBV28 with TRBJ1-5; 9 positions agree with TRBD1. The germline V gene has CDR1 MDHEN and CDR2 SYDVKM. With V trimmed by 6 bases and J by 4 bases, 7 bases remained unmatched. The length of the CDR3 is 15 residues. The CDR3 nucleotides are TGTGCCAGCAGATCGGGACAGGGCCCAAATCAGCCCCAGCATTTT. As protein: CASRSGQGPNQPQHF.

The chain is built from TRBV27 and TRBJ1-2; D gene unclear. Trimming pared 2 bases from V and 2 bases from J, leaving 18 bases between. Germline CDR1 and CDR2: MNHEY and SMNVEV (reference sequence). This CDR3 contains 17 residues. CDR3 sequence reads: CASSLMSSGRLNYGYTF. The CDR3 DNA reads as TGTGCCAGCAGTTTAATGTCCTCTGGGAGGCTGAACTATGGCTACACCTTC.

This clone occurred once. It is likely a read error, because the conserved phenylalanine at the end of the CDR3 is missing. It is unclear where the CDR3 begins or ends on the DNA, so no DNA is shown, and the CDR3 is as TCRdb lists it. The CDR3: CASNPSQGLG. The gene calls are TRBV7-9 and TRBJ1-2. The CDR3 adds up to 10 amino acids, both ends counted. Germline CDR1 reads SEHNR; CDR2 reads FQNEAQ (reference sequence).

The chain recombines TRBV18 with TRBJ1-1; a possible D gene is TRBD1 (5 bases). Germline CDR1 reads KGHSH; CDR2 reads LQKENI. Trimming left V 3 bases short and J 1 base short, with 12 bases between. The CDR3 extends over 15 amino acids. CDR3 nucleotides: TGTGCCAGCTCACCCGTACAGGTTAGGAACACTGAAGCTTTCTTT. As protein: CASSPVQVRNTEAFF.

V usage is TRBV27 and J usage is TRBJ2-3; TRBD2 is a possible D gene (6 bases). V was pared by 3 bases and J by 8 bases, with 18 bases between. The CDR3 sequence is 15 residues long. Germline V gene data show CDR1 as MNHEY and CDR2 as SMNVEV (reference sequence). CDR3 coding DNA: TGTGCCAGCAGTTTGGGACTTGGTGGAGGAGGTACGCAGTATTTT. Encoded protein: CASSLGLGGGGTQYF.

The CDR3 sequence is CASSEALLGRQQYF. For the CDR3, the DNA is TGTGCCAGCAGTGAAGCCCTACTAGGGAGGCAGCAGTACTTC. The genes are TRBV2 and TRBJ2-7; a possible D gene is TRBD2 (6 bases). Germline loops: CDR1 SNHLY, CDR2 FYNNEI. The V end lost 0 bases, the J end lost 8 bases, and 14 bases lay between the germline ends. This CDR3 contains 14 residues.

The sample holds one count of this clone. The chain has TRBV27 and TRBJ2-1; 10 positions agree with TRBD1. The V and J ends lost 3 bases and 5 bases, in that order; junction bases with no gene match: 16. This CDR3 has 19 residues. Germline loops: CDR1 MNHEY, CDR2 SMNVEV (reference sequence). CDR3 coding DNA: TGTGCCAGCAGTTTGTGGGACAGGGGCTTGGGGAGGGCCAACAATGAGCAGTTCTTC. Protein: CASSLWDRGLGRANNEQFF.

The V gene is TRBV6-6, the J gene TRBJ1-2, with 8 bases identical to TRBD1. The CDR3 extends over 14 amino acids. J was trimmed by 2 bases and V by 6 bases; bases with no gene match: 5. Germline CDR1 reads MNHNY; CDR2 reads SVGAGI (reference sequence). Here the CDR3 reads CASSRRQGNYGYTF. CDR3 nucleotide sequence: TGTGCCAGCAGCCGTCGACAGGGGAACTATGGCTACACCTTC.

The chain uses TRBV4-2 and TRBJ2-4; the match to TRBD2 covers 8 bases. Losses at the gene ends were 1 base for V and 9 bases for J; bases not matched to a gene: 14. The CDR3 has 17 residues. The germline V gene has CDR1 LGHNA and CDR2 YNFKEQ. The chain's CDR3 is CASSQAKRGPGGGIQYF. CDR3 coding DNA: TGTGCCAGCAGCCAAGCAAAGCGGGGGCCCGGCGGAGGCATTCAGTACTTC.

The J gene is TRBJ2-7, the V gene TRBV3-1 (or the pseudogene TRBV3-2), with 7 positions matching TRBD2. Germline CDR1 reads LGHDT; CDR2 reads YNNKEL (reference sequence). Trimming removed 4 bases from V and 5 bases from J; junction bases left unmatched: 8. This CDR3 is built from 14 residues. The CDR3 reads CASSLGGSGNEQYF. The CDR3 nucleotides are TGTGCCAGCAGCCTCGGCGGGAGCGGTAACGAGCAGTACTTC.

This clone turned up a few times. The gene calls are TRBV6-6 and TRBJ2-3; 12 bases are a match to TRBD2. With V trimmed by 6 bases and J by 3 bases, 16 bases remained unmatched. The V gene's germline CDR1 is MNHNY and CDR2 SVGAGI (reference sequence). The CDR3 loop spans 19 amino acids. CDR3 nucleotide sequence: TGTGCCAGCAGCTCAGGGGTTCTAGCGGGAGGGCGTCAGACAGATACGCAGTATTTT. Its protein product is CASSSGVLAGGRQTDTQYF.

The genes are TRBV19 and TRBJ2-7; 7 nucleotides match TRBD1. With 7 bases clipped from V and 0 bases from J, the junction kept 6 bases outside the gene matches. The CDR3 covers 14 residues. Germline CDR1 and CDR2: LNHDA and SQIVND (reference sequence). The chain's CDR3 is CASKTTGSSYEQYV. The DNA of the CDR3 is TGTGCCAGTAAGACGACAGGGAGCTCCTACGAGCAGTACGTC.

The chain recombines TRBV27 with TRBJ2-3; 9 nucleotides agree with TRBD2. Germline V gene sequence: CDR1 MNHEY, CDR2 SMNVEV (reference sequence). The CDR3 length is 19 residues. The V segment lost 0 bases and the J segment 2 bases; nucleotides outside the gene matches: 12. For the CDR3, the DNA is TGTGCCAGCAGTTTATCTACGGGGGTAGCGGGGGAGATCACAGATACGCAGTATTTT. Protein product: CASSLSTGVAGEITDTQYF.

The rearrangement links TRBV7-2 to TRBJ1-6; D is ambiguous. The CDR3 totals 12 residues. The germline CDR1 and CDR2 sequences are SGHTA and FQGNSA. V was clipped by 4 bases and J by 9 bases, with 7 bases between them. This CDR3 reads CASSSIGSPLHF. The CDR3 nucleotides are TGTGCCAGCAGCTCGATAGGTTCACCCCTCCACTTT.

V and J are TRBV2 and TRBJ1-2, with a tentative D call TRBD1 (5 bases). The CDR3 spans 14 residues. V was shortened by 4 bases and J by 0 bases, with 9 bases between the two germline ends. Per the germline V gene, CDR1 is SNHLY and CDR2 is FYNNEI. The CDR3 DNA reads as TGTGCCAGCAGTGGTCTGGGGGCTAACTATGGCTACACCTTC. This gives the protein CASSGLGANYGYTF.

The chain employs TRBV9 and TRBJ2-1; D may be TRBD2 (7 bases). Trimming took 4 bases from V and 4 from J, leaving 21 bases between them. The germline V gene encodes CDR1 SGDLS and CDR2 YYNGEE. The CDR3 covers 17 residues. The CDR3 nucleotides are TGTGCCAGCAGCCCCCCCCAGGGGCGGGGGACGTACAATGAGCAGTTCTTC. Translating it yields CASSPPQGRGTYNEQFF.

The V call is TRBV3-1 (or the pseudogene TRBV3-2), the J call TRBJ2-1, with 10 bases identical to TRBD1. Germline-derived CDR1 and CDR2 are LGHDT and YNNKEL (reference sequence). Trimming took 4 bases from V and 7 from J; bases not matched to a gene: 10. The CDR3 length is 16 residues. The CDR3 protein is CASSPRTGGLGNEQFF. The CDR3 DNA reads TGTGCCAGCAGCCCACGGACAGGGGGTTTGGGTAATGAGCAGTTCTTC.

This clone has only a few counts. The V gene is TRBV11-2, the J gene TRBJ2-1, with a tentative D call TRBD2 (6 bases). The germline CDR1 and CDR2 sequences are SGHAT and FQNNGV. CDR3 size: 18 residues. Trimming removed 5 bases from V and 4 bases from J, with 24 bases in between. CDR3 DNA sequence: TGTGCCAGCAGCGTGACGGCCTGGGGAGGATCAAGGTACAATGAGCAGTTCTTC. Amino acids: CASSVTAWGGSRYNEQFF.

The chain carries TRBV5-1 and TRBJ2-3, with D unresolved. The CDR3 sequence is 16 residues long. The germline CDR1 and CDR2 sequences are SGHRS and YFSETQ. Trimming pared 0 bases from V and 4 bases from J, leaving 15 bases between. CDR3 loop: CASSLGQLFSADTQYF. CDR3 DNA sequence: TGCGCCAGCAGCTTGGGGCAGTTATTTTCGGCAGATACGCAGTATTTT.

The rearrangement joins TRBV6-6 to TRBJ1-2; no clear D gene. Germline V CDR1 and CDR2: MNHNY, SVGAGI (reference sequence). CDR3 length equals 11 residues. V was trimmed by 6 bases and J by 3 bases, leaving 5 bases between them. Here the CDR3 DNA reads TGTGCCAGCAGGGATTACTATGGCTACACCTTC. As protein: CASRDYYGYTF.

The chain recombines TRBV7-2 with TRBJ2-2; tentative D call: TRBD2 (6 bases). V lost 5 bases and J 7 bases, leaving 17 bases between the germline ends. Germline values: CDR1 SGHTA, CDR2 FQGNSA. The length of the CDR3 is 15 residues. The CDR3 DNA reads TGTGCCAGCAGCCGCCTCGCCCTCGGGGGCGGGGAGCTGTTTTTT. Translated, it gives CASSRLALGGGELFF.

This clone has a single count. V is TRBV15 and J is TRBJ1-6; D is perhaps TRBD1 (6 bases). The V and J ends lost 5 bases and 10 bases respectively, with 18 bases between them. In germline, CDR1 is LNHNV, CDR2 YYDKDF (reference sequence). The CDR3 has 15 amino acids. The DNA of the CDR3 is TGTGCCACCAGCTTCGGCCGCCAGGGGAACTCACCCCTCCACTTT. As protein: CATSFGRQGNSPLHF.

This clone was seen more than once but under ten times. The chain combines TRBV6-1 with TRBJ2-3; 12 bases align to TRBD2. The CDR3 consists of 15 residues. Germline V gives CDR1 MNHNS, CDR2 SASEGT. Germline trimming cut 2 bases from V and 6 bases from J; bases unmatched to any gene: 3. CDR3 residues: CASSESSGGADTQYF. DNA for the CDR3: TGTGCCAGCAGTGAATCTAGCGGGGGGGCTGATACGCAGTATTTT.